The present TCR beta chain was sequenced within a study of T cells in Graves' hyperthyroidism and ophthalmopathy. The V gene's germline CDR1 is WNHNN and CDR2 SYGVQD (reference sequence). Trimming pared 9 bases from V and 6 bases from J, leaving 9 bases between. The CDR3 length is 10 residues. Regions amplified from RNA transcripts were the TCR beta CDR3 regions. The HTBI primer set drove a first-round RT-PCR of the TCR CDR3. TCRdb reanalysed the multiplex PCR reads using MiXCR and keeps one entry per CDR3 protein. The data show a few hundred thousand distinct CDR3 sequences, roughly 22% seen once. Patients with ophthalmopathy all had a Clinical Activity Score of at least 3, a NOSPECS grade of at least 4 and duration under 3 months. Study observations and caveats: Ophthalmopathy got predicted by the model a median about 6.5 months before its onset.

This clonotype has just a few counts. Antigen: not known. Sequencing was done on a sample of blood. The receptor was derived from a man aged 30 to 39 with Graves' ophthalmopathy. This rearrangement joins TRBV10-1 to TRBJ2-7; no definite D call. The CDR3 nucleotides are TGCGCCAGGTCGTTTATCGAGCAGTACTTC. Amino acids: CARSFIEQYF.